Listed below are T cell receptor beta chains from one sample, sequenced in a study of blood T cells in healthy people across ages. Via MiXCR, TCRdb re-called the 5' RACE reads, giving one row per CDR3 protein. The sample has fewer than 750,000 distinct CDR3 sequences; less than 60% are singletons. Material for sequencing was blood. These receptors came from a man older than 75 in good health. The CDR3 runs from the conserved cysteine through the conserved F or W. Each record gives: D gene, V gene, clone size, J gene, CDR3 protein. A D gene is named only where the DNA matches it firmly. For some rows the clone size is stated as once, few or many, or as a class when expanded; others skip it.

>TRBD2|TRBV12-3/TRBV12-4|few|TRBJ2-1
CASKPGLAGDEQFF
>NA|TRBV6-6|many|TRBJ1-1
CASRDSMNTEAFF
>NA|TRBV12-3/TRBV12-4|few|NA
CASSVWGSETQYF
>NA|TRBV29-1|once|TRBJ2-6
CSVESGPWSGYTFGSGTNVLTF
>NA|TRBV28|few|TRBJ2-1
CASSPRPLREQFF
>TRBD2|TRBV6-6|many|TRBJ2-5
CASSGGLAGTDQETQYF
>TRBD2|TRBV4-3|NA|TRBJ2-4
CASRQASGGAGEQYF
>TRBD2|TRBV7-2|few|TRBJ2-2
CASSRSGGRDTGELFF
>NA|TRBV14|NA|TRBJ1-2
CACSPPLGRRNYGYTF
>NA|TRBV6-2/TRBV6-3|NA|TRBJ2-1
CATGPHNEQFF
>TRBD1|TRBV6-5|NA|TRBJ1-1
CASMRDSVTEAFF
>NA|TRBV6-2/TRBV6-3|many|TRBJ1-1
CASSYGPVNTEAFF
>TRBD1|TRBV5-1|NA|TRBJ2-6
CASHVGQGYSGANVLTF
>TRBD1|TRBV20-1|few|TRBJ1-2
CSAPSPRDRAHGYTF
>NA|TRBV10-3|NA|TRBJ2-3
CAISEPGGPLPDTQYF
>NA|TRBV11-2|NA|TRBJ2-1
CASSHPRDGYNEQFF
>NA|TRBV5-1|NA|TRBJ2-4
CASSFVGVLAKNIQYF
>TRBD2|TRBV27|NA|TRBJ2-1
CASSFRRREGRHEQFF
>NA|TRBV7-2|NA|TRBJ2-5
CASRPARVSIETQYF
>NA|TRBV10-3|few|TRBJ2-7
CAISERGDEQYF
>NA|TRBV12-3/TRBV12-4|few|TRBJ1-1
CASNEVRTSQTFF
>NA|TRBV4-3|NA|TRBJ1-1
CASSPSPQGNTEAFF
>NA|TRBV6-2/TRBV6-3|few|TRBJ2-7
CASRDTGNYEQYF
>NA|TRBV18|NA|TRBJ2-1
CASSPPGIWNEQFF
>NA|TRBV7-2|NA|TRBJ2-7
CASSSQGGVIYEQYF
>TRBD1|TRBV7-9|NA|TRBJ2-1
CASSPTGVETQFF
>TRBD2|TRBV9|once|TRBJ2-1
CASSRSTSGRASRNEQFF
>TRBD1|TRBV12-3/TRBV12-4|NA|TRBJ1-1
CASSPSGDRGTEAFF
>NA|TRBV4-3|NA|TRBJ1-1
CASSATKGMNTEAFF
>NA|TRBV10-3|once|TRBJ1-6
CAISERDPSRNSPLHF
>TRBD1|TRBV14|NA|TRBJ2-3
CASSKRTGRTTDTQYF
>NA|TRBV5-1|NA|TRBJ2-3
CASSIRDPSTDTQYF
>TRBD1|TRBV7-2|many|TRBJ2-6
CASSSRMSTGAGANVLTF
>TRBD1|TRBV7-2|NA|TRBJ1-5
CASSLGGQGRQPQHF
>NA|TRBV30|few|TRBJ2-3
CAWTRQRSTDTQYF